The 11 T cell receptor beta chains listed next were all sequenced from one sample in a study of cytomegalovirus exposure and HLA in healthy donors. Primers included in the PCR were 60 Vbeta and 13 Jbeta primers. Generated by immunoSEQ multiplex PCR, the TCRdb table keeps only in-frame clones and is missing some. The sample records some 140,000 clones, around 79% being singletons. Sequencing was performed on PBMCs. The receptors stem from a woman aged 45 to 65 in good health and CMV-seropositive.

The gene calls are TRBV18 and TRBJ1-1; D is ambiguous. Trimming shortened V by 2 bases and J by 4 bases, and 11 bases separated the two germline ends. Germline V gives CDR1 KGHSH, CDR2 LQKENI. The CDR3 is 14 amino acids. The CDR3 reads CASSPDQVGTEAFF. The CDR3 coding sequence is TGTGCCAGCTCACCAGATCAGGTGGGCACTGAAGCTTTCTTT.

This clone has a single count. The chain is built from TRBV6-1 and TRBJ2-1, with 12 nucleotides matching TRBD2. The CDR3 is 15 amino acids. Germline loops: CDR1 MNHNS, CDR2 SASEGT. V gave up 2 bases and J gave up 6 bases; unmatched junction bases: 2. CDR3 nucleotides: TGTGCCAGCAGTGAACTAGCGGGGGGGCCCAATGAGCAGTTCTTC. This sequence encodes CASSELAGGPNEQFF.

V gene TRBV4-3 combines with J gene TRBJ1-2; D gene unclear. The germline V gene encodes CDR1 LGHNA and CDR2 YSLEER. V was pared by 0 bases and J by 6 bases, with 11 bases between. This CDR3 region has 14 residues. CDR3 in DNA: TGCGCCAGCAGCCAAGATAGACACACCAATGGCTACACCTTC. Amino acids: CASSQDRHTNGYTF.

The sample holds one count of this clone. V and J are TRBV2 and TRBJ1-3; no definite D call. Trimming removed 5 bases at V and 0 bases at J, with 11 bases between. The CDR3 extends over 15 amino acids. Germline CDR1 reads SNHLY; CDR2 reads FYNNEI. The CDR3 DNA sequence: TGTGCCAGCAGTCTAGACTTCGCCTCTGGAAACACCATATATTTT. This encodes CASSLDFASGNTIYF.

The chain joins TRBV11-2 to TRBJ2-1; a possible D gene is TRBD1 (6 bases). Germline CDR1 and CDR2: SGHAT and FQNNGV. The CDR3 has 16 residues. Trimming removed 5 bases from V and 0 bases from J, with 14 bases in between. The CDR3 sequence is CASSPGTQISYNEQFF. CDR3 nucleotide sequence: TGTGCCAGCAGCCCCGGGACACAGATCTCCTACAATGAGCAGTTCTTC.

The J gene is TRBJ2-7, the V gene TRBV28, with 7 positions matching TRBD1. From germline, CDR1 is MDHEN and CDR2 SYDVKM. V was clipped by 4 bases and J by 2 bases; unmatched bases: 5. The CDR3 covers 14 residues. CDR3 residues: CASSYPGQAYEQYF. DNA for the CDR3: TGTGCCAGCAGTTATCCTGGACAGGCCTACGAGCAGTACTTC.

The rearrangement links TRBV5-1 to TRBJ2-7, with D perhaps matching TRBD1 (8 bases). Per germline, CDR1 SGHRS and CDR2 YFSETQ. This CDR3 contains 15 residues. V was trimmed by 3 bases and J by 7 bases, leaving 20 bases between them. DNA of the CDR3: TGCGCCAGCAGCTATCGACAGGGGAGGGATAGGGAGCAGTACTTC. This encodes CASSYRQGRDREQYF.

The chain employs TRBV5-4 and TRBJ2-5; TRBD2 matches 13 bases. This CDR3 comprises 15 residues. CDR1 SGHNT and CDR2 YYREEE come from the germline V gene (reference sequence). The junction had 2 bases not matched to a gene; V was cut back by 3 bases and J by 3 bases. CDR3 sequence reads: CASSSTSGGKETQYF. DNA of the CDR3: TGTGCCAGCAGCTCGACTAGCGGGGGGAAAGAGACCCAGTACTTC.

The chain links TRBV9 to TRBJ1-5; the match to TRBD1 covers 7 bases. The CDR3 length is 19 residues. Germline V gene data show CDR1 as SGDLS and CDR2 as YYNGEE. V dropped 0 bases and J dropped 4; count of bases not matched to a gene: 16. CDR3: CASSVAGDSYYHGNQPQHF. The CDR3 nucleotides are TGTGCCAGCAGCGTAGCAGGGGACAGCTATTACCATGGGAATCAGCCCCAGCATTTT.

The V gene is TRBV28, the J gene TRBJ1-1; 7 bases are shared with TRBD1. The V segment lost 7 bases and the J segment 1 base; nucleotides outside the gene matches: 9. The CDR3 extends over 15 amino acids. Germline V lookup: CDR1 MDHEN, CDR2 SYDVKM. The CDR3: CASTSLGQQNTEAFF. The CDR3 region has the DNA TGTGCCAGCACCAGCTTGGGACAGCAGAACACTGAAGCTTTCTTT.

The chain combines TRBV5-1 with TRBJ1-1, with D possibly being TRBD1 (6 bases). V lost 1 base, J lost 0 bases, and 22 bases lay in between. Germline assignment: CDR1 SGHRS and CDR2 YFSETQ. This CDR3 spans 19 amino acids. The CDR3 DNA sequence: TGCGCCAGCAGCTTGAGCAGGGTTATGAACAGGGTTATGAACACTGAAGCTTTCTTT. Encoded protein: CASSLSRVMNRVMNTEAFF.